This paragraph covers one TCR beta chain sequence. Seattle researchers signed up patients amid active infection and tracked them longitudinally. This record belongs to a study of blood T cell repertoires in COVID-19. Across the whole study: Nucleic acid was either cDNA or gDNA, and it came from T cells, B-cell-depleted T cells, or PBMCs.

This CDR3 contains 18 residues. In the original analysis: Using reference gene primer amplification, nucleated cell counts were estimated. Measured with immunoSEQ multiplex PCR; TCRdb has only the in-frame clones, and not every one. V and J calls and clone size come straight from that table; D and trimming were deduced from the DNA. The repertoire holds under 200,000 clones, with around four fifths as singletons. The clonotype comes from a woman in her 70s with COVID-19, enrolled during active disease. V and J are TRBV21-1 and TRBJ2-2; the DNA was not used to check the table's D call, TRBD2. TRBV21-1 is tagged as a pseudogene. The sample comprised peripheral blood. The CDR3 DNA reads as TGTGCCAGCAGCAAAGCGCGTCGGGGCGGGAGGGTCACCGGGGAGCTGTTTTTT. The encoded protein is CASSKARRGGRVTGELFF.